These T cell receptor beta chains were read from a single sample in a study of cytomegalovirus exposure and HLA in healthy donors. Here immunoSEQ multiplex PCR was the method, and the copy in TCRdb shows in-frame clones only, minus some. Here the sample spans about 130,000 clones, around 85% being singletons. The sample consisted of PBMCs. These receptors were taken from a boy between 10 and 17 years old in good health and CMV-seronegative. Each CDR3 is given with its conserved first and last residue. A D gene is named only where the DNA matches it firmly. Expanded clones get a size class; other rows say once, few or many, or leave the size out.

abundance	d_gene	j_gene	v_gene	len	CDR3nt	CDR3aa
.	.	TRBJ2-5	TRBV7-9	17	TGTGCCAGCAGCTTCTTCGAGGGGACACTGTACCAAGAGACCCAGTACTTC	CASSFFEGTLYQETQYF
.	.	TRBJ2-3	TRBV7-2	14	TGTGCCAGCAGCTTAGTAGTGGCGGCAGATACGCAGTATTTT	CASSLVVAADTQYF
.	.	TRBJ2-2	TRBV18	16	TGTGCCAGCTCACGACAGACAGGCTGGAACACCGGGGAGCTGTTTTTT	CASSRQTGWNTGELFF
.	.	TRBJ1-4	TRBV9	14	TGTGCCAGCAGCGTAAGCGCAACTAATGAAAAACTGTTTTTT	CASSVSATNEKLFF
.	.	TRBJ2-7	TRBV27	15	TGTGCCAGCAGTTTAGCTGGGCAGGGCACCTACGAGCAGTACTTC	CASSLAGQGTYEQYF
.	.	TRBJ1-1	TRBV5-1	13	TGCGCCAGCAGCTTGGGACAGAACCCTGAAGCTTTCTTT	CASSLGQNPEAFF
.	TRBD1	TRBJ1-6	TRBV7-2	16	TGTGCCAGCAGCCGAACAGGGGGCGCGAGTAATTCACCCCTCCACTTT	CASSRTGGASNSPLHF
.	TRBD2	TRBJ2-3	TRBV6-1	15	TGTGCCAGCAACATACAGCGGGGGGGAGGCGATACGCAGTATTTT	CASNIQRGGGDTQYF
few	.	TRBJ1-1	TRBV6-5	11	TGTGCCAGCAGTCAGGGGACTGAAGCTTTCTTT	CASSQGTEAFF
.	.	TRBJ2-7	TRBV10-3	12	TGTGCCATCAGCCCATCCTCCTACGAGCAGTACTTC	CAISPSSYEQYF
.	TRBD2	TRBJ2-5	TRBV7-2	16	TGTGCCAGCAGCTGGCCGACTAGCGGGAGTTTGGAGACCCAGTACTTC	CASSWPTSGSLETQYF
.	TRBD1	TRBJ1-3	TRBV5-1	19	TGCGCCAGCAGCTTCAACTTACAGGGGCACCTTCGGGATGGAAACACCATATATTTT	CASSFNLQGHLRDGNTIYF
.	.	TRBJ2-3	TRBV7-9	10	TGTGCCGGCGGAACAGATACGCAGTATTTT	CAGGTDTQYF
.	TRBD2	TRBJ2-5	TRBV9	15	TGTGCCAGCAGCGTAGAGACTAGCGGGGGGGAGACCCAGTACTTC	CASSVETSGGETQYF
few	TRBD2	TRBJ2-7	TRBV7-9	19	TGTGCCAGCAGCTTAAGTCCGTCTAGCGGGGGATTTAGCTCCTACGAGCAGTACTTC	CASSLSPSSGGFSSYEQYF
.	.	TRBJ2-7	TRBV6-1	14	TGTGCCAGCAGTGATCCAGGGGCCTCCTACGAGCAGTACTTC	CASSDPGASYEQYF
.	.	TRBJ2-3	TRBV29-1	15	TGCAGCGCCGCTACTAGCTTTAGTGGCACAGATACGCAGTATTTT	CSAATSFSGTDTQYF
once	.	TRBJ2-7	TRBV7-2	13	TGTGCCAGCAGCACACCAGGGGTTGGAGAGCAGTACTTC	CASSTPGVGEQYF
.	TRBD2	TRBJ2-2	TRBV10-2	13	TGCGCCAGCGATCTAGCGGGAGCCGGGGAGCTGTTTTTT	CASDLAGAGELFF
.	TRBD1	TRBJ1-1	TRBV19	15	TGTGCCAGTAGTATGGTGGACAGGGATTTTGGTGAAGCTTTCTTT	CASSMVDRDFGEAFF
.	.	TRBJ2-1	TRBV5-1	14	TGCGCCAGCACTCGCAGGGGGACTGACAATGAGCAGTTCTTC	CASTRRGTDNEQFF
.	TRBD1	TRBJ2-6	TRBV2	15	TGTGCCAGCATATCACAGGGGGCTGGGGCCAACGTCCTGACTTTC	CASISQGAGANVLTF
.	.	TRBJ1-1	TRBV7-6	15	TGTGCCAGCAGCTTAGAATCTCAGGGAAACACTGAAGCTTTCTTT	CASSLESQGNTEAFF
.	.	TRBJ1-5	TRBV30	12	TGTGCCTGGAGTAAAGCTATGCTACCCCAGCATTTT	CAWSKAMLPQHF
.	.	TRBJ2-1	TRBV15	16	TGTGCCACCAGCTTATTCGGCGGGGAAATCTACAATGAGCAGTTCTTC	CATSLFGGEIYNEQFF
.	TRBD2	TRBJ2-7	TRBV2	17	TGTGCCAGCAGTGAAAGATTAGGGACTAGCGGGAGGAACGAGCAGTACTTC	CASSERLGTSGRNEQYF
.	TRBD1	TRBJ1-2	TRBV7-9	15	TGTGCCAGCAGCTCCAATGGACAGGCCAACTATGGCTACACCTTC	CASSSNGQANYGYTF
.	.	TRBJ2-7	TRBV6-6	12	TGTGCCAGCAGTCCACCTAGCTACGAGCAGTACTTC	CASSPPSYEQYF
once	.	TRBJ1-3	TRBV6-1	15	TGTGCCAGCAGTGAAGCTGGCAGGGGCGGAAACACCATATATTTT	CASSEAGRGGNTIYF
.	.	TRBJ1-1	TRBV25-1	13	TGTGCCAGCAGTCCCTCAGGGGCTACTGAAGCTTTCTTT	CASSPSGATEAFF
.	.	TRBJ1-1	TRBV7-6	15	TGTGCCAGCAGCTTAAATGGGGGCGCAGGTACTGAAGCTTTCTTT	CASSLNGGAGTEAFF
once	.	TRBJ1-6	TRBV30	21	TGTGCCTGGAGTGTTCATTGGAGGACAGCCTACGAAAGCTCCTATAATTCACCCCTCCACTTT	CAWSVHWRTAYESSYNSPLHF
.	.	TRBJ2-1	TRBV2	13	TGTGCCAGCAGTGAGAGCAGGGCTAATGAGCAGTTCTTC	CASSESRANEQFF
.	.	TRBJ1-2	TRBV7-3	15	TGTGCCAGCAGCTTAACCCCAACAGGATTCTATGGCTACACCTTC	CASSLTPTGFYGYTF
few	.	TRBJ2-2	TRBV4-3	14	TGCGCCAGCAGCCAAGACAGGGACACCGGGGAGCTGTTTTTT	CASSQDRDTGELFF
.	TRBD2	TRBJ2-1	TRBV13	17	TGTGCCAGCAGCTCCCCCCATTTGACTAGCGGGAGAGGAGAGCAGTTCTTC	CASSSPHLTSGRGEQFF
.	TRBD2	TRBJ2-3	TRBV30	15	TGTGCCTGGGGACTAGGGCCAGTTCGCACAGATACGCAGTATTTT	CAWGLGPVRTDTQYF
.	.	TRBJ1-1	TRBV7-9	13	TGTGCCAGCACCCTCGGGGGGGACACTGAAGCTTTCTTT	CASTLGGDTEAFF
.	.	TRBJ2-7	TRBV27	16	TGTGCCAGCAGTCCTGGGGTAGTCCAGGGCGGCTACGAGCAGTACTTC	CASSPGVVQGGYEQYF
.	.	TRBJ2-7	TRBV19	13	TGTGCCAGTAGTGCGAGGAGCTCCGGCGAGCAGTACTTC	CASSARSSGEQYF
.	.	TRBJ2-6	TRBV6-4	15	TGTGCCAGCAGTGACACAGGGTCTGGGGCCAACGTCCTGACTTTC	CASSDTGSGANVLTF
.	.	TRBJ2-6	TRBV27	18	TGTGCCAGCAGTCCCCCTATCGTAACCCGTGGTGGGGCCAACGTCCTGACTTTC	CASSPPIVTRGGANVLTF
few	.	TRBJ2-1	TRBV6-5	13	TGTGCCAGCAGTCAGGGGTTCTACAATGAGCAGTTCTTC	CASSQGFYNEQFF
.	TRBD1	TRBJ2-3	TRBV5-1	14	TGCGCCAGCAGCAAGGACAGGGGATCGGATACGCAGTATTTT	CASSKDRGSDTQYF
.	.	TRBJ1-2	TRBV7-9	12	TGTTCCAGCGCGGGCTCCACCCATGGCTACACCTTC	CSSAGSTHGYTF
.	.	TRBJ2-7	TRBV6-5	15	TGTGCCAGCAGTTACTGGGGGGGGACATCCTACGAGCAGTACTTC	CASSYWGGTSYEQYF
few	.	TRBJ1-3	TRBV10-2	12	TGCGCCAGCAGTGGCAGGGTGGGCACCATATATTTT	CASSGRVGTIYF
.	TRBD2	TRBJ2-3	TRBV4-2	17	TGTGCCAGCAGCCAGAATCCGGGACTAGCGGTCCCAGATACGCAGTATTTT	CASSQNPGLAVPDTQYF
.	.	TRBJ2-3	TRBV4-3	14	TGCGCCAGCAGCCAAGTAAGGGGTACAGATACGCAGTATTTT	CASSQVRGTDTQYF
.	.	TRBJ1-1	TRBV4-2	15	TGTGCCAGCAGCCAACTGGACAGCATGAACACTGAAGCTTTCTTT	CASSQLDSMNTEAFF
.	TRBD1	TRBJ1-1	TRBV7-8	18	TGTGCCAGCAGCCCATTACGGACGTCAGGGACAGTGAACACTGAAGCTTTCTTT	CASSPLRTSGTVNTEAFF
.	.	TRBJ1-2	TRBV7-3	12	TGTGCCAGCAGCCTCGCAGGGGTCGGCTACACCTTC	CASSLAGVGYTF
.	TRBD1	TRBJ2-1	TRBV11-2	15	TGTGCCAGCAGCCAAGACAGGGGTTCCTACAATGAGCAGTTCTTC	CASSQDRGSYNEQFF
.	.	TRBJ1-1	TRBV4-3	15	TGCGCCAGCAGCCAAGAGCCAGCGGCGGGCACTGAAGCTTTCTTT	CASSQEPAAGTEAFF
few	.	TRBJ1-3	TRBV6-1	17	TGTGCCAGCAGTGCCACCCTAGGGAGCAACTCTGGAAACACCATATATTTT	CASSATLGSNSGNTIYF
.	TRBD2	TRBJ2-1	TRBV30	15	TGTGCCTGGAGTCAGGGACTAGCGGGACTCAATGAGCAGTTCTTC	CAWSQGLAGLNEQFF
.	.	TRBJ1-3	TRBV30	14	TGTGCCTGGACAGGACAGCTCTCTGGAAACACCATATATTTT	CAWTGQLSGNTIYF
.	TRBD1	TRBJ1-5	TRBV27	16	TGTGCCAGCAGGTCACGACGACAGGGGGGCAATCAGCCCCAGCATTTT	CASRSRRQGGNQPQHF
.	.	TRBJ1-5	TRBV9	14	TGTGCCAGCAGCAAAAAGGGGTTGGATCAGCCCCAGCATTTT	CASSKKGLDQPQHF
.	.	TRBJ2-3	TRBV7-3	15	TGTGCCAGCAGCCCGGCGGCGCGAAGCACAGATACGCAGTATTTT	CASSPAARSTDTQYF